Presented here are 3 T cell receptor beta chains from one specimen sequenced in a study of blood T cell repertoires in COVID-19 (dated by TCRdb to 2019 to 2021). Library preparation employed the immunoSEQ multiplex PCR assay. TCRdb took this table from immuneACCESS and kept in-frame rearrangements with V and J called. Such tables lack part of the clones; where checked against another copy, unresolved V genes explain under half of the gap, and the rest is unexplained. The sample includes about 320,000 clones, with roughly 87% observed a single time. About 8.9% of the sample is in the top ten clones. The sample taken for sequencing was PBMCs or T cells enriched from blood (not recorded which). The receptor set was obtained from a woman between 18 and 29 years old who had recovered from COVID-19.

The chain couples TRBV6-5 to TRBJ2-1; 10 bases are a match to TRBD2. V trimming: 5 bases; J trimming: 11 bases; junction bases outside the gene matches: 9. This CDR3 comprises 14 residues. Germline loops: CDR1 MNHEY, CDR2 SVGAGI. For the CDR3, the DNA is TGTGCCAGCAGTCAGGGACTAGCGAGACTACAGCAGTTCTTC. This translates into CASSQGLARLQQFF.

The chain employs TRBV5-1 and TRBJ1-2; 8 bases agree with TRBD1. The ends lost 7 bases at V and 3 bases at J; junction bases unmatched: 14. CDR1 SGHRS and CDR2 YFSETQ come from the germline V gene. The CDR3 has 16 amino acids. CDR3 sequence (DNA): TGCGCCAGCCTCGTAAACCCTGGGACAGGCTACTATGGCTACACCTTC. The encoded protein is CASLVNPGTGYYGYTF.

This clone was seen a few times. This chain joins TRBV5-6 and TRBJ2-7; TRBD1 aligns across 9 bases. Germline V CDR1 and CDR2: SGHDT, YYEEEE. The length of the CDR3 is 14 residues. Trimming cost V 3 bases and J 4 bases; bases outside gene matches: 5. CDR3 protein: CASSWDRALYEQYF. In nucleotides, the CDR3 is TGTGCCAGCAGCTGGGACAGGGCCCTATACGAGCAGTACTTC.